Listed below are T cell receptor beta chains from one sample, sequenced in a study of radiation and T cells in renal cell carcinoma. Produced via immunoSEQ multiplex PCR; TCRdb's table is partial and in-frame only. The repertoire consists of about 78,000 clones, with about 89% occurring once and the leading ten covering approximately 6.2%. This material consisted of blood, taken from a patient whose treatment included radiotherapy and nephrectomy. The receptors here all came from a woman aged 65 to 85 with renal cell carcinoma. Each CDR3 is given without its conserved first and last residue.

CDR3 protein: AISGDFMNTEAF
J gene: TRBJ1-1
V gene: TRBV10-3

CDR3 protein: ASTAWGGTEAF
J gene: TRBJ1-1
V gene: TRBV5-6

CDR3 protein: ASSPGAGSYEQY
J gene: TRBJ2-7
V gene: TRBV5-4

CDR3 protein: ASRRSGQGASTGELF
J gene: TRBJ2-2
V gene: TRBV19

CDR3 protein: ASRGRVGETQY
J gene: TRBJ2-5
V gene: TRBV2

CDR3 protein: ASSLGAGNYGYT
J gene: TRBJ1-2
V gene: TRBV5-4

CDR3 protein: ASSPRLAGASTDTQY
J gene: TRBJ2-3
V gene: TRBV7-2

CDR3 protein: ASGRGLGEKLF
J gene: TRBJ1-4
V gene: TRBV12-5

CDR3 protein: ASRPSGGDNEQF
J gene: TRBJ2-1
V gene: TRBV7-9

CDR3 protein: SVGRGRNGYT
J gene: TRBJ1-2
V gene: TRBV29-1

CDR3 protein: ASSVLPSGGYNEQF
J gene: TRBJ2-1
V gene: TRBV9

CDR3 protein: ASSRETGTVYNSPLH
J gene: TRBJ1-6
V gene: TRBV5-1

CDR3 protein: ASRRQGTDTQY
J gene: TRBJ2-3
V gene: TRBV9

CDR3 protein: ASSEQQSSYNEQF
J gene: TRBJ2-1
V gene: TRBV6-1

CDR3 protein: ASSEAPTGPASNEQY
J gene: TRBJ2-7
V gene: TRBV2

CDR3 protein: ASSGGEQY
J gene: TRBJ2-7
V gene: TRBV6-1

CDR3 protein: ASSRSNGNQPQH
J gene: TRBJ1-5
V gene: TRBV7-8

CDR3 protein: ASSPFFLGNAYNEQF
J gene: TRBJ2-1
V gene: TRBV11-1